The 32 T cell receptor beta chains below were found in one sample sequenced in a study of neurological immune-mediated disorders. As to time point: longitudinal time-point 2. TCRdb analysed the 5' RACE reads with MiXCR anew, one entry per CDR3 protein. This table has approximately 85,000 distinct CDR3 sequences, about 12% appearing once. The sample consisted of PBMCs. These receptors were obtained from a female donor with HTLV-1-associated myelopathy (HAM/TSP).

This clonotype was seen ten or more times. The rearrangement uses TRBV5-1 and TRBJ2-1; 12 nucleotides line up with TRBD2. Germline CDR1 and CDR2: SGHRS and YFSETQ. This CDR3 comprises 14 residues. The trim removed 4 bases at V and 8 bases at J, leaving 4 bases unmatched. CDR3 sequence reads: CASSTTSGGYEQFF. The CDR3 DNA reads TGCGCCAGCAGCACGACTAGCGGGGGCTATGAGCAGTTCTTC.

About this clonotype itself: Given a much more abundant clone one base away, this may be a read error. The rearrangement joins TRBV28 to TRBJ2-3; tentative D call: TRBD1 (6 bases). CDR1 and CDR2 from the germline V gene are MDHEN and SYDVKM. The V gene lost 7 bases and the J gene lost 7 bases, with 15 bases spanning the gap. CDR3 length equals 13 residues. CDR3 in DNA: TGTGCCAGCATGACCGTCGGGACAAATACGCAGTATTTT. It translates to CASMTVGTNTQYF. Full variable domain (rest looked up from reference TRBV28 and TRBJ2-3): DVKVTQSSRYLVKRTGEKVFLECVQDMDHENMFWYRQDPGLGLRLIYFSYDVKMKEKGDIPEGYSVSREKKERFSLILESASTNQTSMYLCASMTVGTNTQYFGPGTRLTVL.

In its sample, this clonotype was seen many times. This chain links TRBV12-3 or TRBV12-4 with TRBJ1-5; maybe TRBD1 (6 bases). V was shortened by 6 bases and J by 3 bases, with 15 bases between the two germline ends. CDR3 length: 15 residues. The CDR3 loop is CASSLVWGANQPQHF. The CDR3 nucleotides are TGTGCCAGCAGCCTGGTCTGGGGGGCCAATCAGCCCCAGCATTTT.

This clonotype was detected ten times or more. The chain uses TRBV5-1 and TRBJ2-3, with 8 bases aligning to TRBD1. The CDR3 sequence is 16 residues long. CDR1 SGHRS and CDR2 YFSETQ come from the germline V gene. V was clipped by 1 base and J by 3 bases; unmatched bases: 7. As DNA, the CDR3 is TGCGCCAGCAGCTTGAGTGGACAGGGACTGACAGATACGCAGTATTTT. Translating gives CASSLSGQGLTDTQYF.

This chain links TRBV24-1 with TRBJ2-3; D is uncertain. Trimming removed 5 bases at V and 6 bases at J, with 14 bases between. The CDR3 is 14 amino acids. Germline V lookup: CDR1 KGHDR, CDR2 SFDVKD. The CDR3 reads CATSAAQRWDTQYF. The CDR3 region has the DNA TGTGCCACCAGTGCCGCGCAAAGATGGGATACGCAGTATTTT.

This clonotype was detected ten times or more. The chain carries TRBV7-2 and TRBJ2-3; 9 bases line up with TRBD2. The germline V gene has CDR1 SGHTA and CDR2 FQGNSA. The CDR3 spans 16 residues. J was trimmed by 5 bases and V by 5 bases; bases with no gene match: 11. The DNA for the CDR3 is TGTGCCAGCAGCCTGTGGCGGGGGGGCCCTGGAGATACGCAGTATTTT. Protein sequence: CASSLWRGGPGDTQYF.

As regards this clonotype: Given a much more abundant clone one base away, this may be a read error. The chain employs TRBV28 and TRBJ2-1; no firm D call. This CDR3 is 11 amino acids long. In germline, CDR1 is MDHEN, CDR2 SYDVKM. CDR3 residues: CATSPMYEQFF. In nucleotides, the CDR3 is TGTGCCACCAGTCCCATGTATGAGCAGTTCTTC.

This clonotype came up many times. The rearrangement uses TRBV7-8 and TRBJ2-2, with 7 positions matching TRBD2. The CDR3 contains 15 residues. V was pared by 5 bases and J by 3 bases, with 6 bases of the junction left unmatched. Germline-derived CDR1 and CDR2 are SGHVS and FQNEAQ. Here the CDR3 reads CASSPRGVDTGELFF. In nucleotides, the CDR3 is TGTGCCAGCAGCCCCCGGGGGGTCGACACCGGGGAGCTGTTTTTT. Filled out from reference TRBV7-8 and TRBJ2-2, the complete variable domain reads GAGVSQSPRYKVAKRGQDVALRCDPISGHVSLFWYQQALGQGPEFLTYFQNEAQLDKSGLPSDRFFAERPEGSVSTLKIQRTQQEDSAVYLCASSPRGVDTGELFFGEGSRLTVL.

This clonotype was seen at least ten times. CDR3 sequence: CASGEPGQGAGGANVLTF. CDR3 in DNA: TGTGCCAGCGGAGAGCCGGGACAGGGGGCGGGTGGGGCCAACGTCCTGACTTTC. The chain is built from TRBV28 and TRBJ2-6; 12 positions agree with TRBD1. Unmatched junction bases numbered 11, after V lost 8 bases and J lost 3 bases. This CDR3 is 18 amino acids long. Germline values: CDR1 MDHEN, CDR2 SYDVKM.

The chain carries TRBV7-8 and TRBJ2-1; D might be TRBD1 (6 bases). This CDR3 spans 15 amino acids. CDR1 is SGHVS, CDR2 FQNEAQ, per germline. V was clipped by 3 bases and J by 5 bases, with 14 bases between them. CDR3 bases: TGTGCCAGCAGCTTTCCGACAGGTTTAGACAATGAGCAGTTCTTC. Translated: CASSFPTGLDNEQFF.

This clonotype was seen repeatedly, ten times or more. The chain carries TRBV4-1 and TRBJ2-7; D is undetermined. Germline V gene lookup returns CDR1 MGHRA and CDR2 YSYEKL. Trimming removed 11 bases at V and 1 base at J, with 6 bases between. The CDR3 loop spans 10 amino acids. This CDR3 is CALVSYEQYF. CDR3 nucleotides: TGCGCCTTGGTGTCCTACGAGCAGTACTTC.

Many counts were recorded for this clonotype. The CDR3 DNA reads as TGCAGTGCGATAAGGACAGGGTCGAACACTGAAGCTTTCTTT. This encodes CSAIRTGSNTEAFF. The chain carries TRBV20-1 and TRBJ1-1, with 8 bases matching TRBD1. The V segment lost 6 bases and the J segment 1 base; nucleotides outside the gene matches: 7. This CDR3 is 14 amino acids long. Germline V lookup: CDR1 DFQATT, CDR2 SNEGSKA (reference sequence).

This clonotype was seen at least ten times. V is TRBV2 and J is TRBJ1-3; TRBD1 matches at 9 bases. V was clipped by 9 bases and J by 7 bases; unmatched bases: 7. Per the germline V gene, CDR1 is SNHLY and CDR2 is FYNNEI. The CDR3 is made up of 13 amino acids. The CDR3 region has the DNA TGTGCCAGAAAGGGGACAGGGCCGAACACCATATATTTT. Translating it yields CARKGTGPNTIYF.

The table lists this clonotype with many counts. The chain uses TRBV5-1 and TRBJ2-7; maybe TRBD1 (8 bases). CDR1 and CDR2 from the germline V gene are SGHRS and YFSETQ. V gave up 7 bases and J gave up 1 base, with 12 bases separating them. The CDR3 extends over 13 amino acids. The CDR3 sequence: CASGQGGSYEQYF. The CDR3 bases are TGCGCCAGCGGACAGGGAGGGTCCTACGAGCAGTACTTC.

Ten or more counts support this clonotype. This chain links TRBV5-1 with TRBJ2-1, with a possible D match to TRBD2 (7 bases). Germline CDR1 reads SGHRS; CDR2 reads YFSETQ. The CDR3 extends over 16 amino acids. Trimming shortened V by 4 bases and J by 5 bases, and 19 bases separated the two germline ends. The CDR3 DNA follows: TGCGCCAGCAGCCCCAACGGTGGGGGGGCGAACAATGAGCAGTTCTTC. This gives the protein CASSPNGGGANNEQFF.

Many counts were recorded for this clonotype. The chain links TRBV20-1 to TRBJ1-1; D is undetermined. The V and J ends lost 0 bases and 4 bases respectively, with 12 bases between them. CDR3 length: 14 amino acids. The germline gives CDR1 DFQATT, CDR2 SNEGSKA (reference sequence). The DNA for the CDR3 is TGCAGTGCTAGAGATTTCCCGGGAGTCACTGAAGCTTTCTTT. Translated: CSARDFPGVTEAFF.

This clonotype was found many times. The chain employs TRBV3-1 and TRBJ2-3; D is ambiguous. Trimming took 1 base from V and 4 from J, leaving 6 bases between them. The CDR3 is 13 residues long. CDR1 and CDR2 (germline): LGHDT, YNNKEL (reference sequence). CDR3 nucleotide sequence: TGTGCCAGCAGCCAAGCGGGCGCAGATACGCAGTATTTT. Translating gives CASSQAGADTQYF.

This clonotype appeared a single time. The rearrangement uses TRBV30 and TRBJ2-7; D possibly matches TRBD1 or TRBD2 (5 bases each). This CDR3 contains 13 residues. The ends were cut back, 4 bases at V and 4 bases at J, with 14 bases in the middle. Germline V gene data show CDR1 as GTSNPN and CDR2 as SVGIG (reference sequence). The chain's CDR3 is CAWILRWGYEQYF. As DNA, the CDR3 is TGTGCCTGGATCTTAAGGTGGGGGTACGAGCAGTACTTC.

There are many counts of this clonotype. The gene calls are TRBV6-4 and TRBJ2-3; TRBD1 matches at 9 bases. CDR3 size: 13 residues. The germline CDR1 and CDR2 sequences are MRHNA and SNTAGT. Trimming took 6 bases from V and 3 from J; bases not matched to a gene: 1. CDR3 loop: CASRGQGTDTQYF. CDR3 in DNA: TGTGCCAGCAGAGGACAGGGGACAGATACGCAGTATTTT.

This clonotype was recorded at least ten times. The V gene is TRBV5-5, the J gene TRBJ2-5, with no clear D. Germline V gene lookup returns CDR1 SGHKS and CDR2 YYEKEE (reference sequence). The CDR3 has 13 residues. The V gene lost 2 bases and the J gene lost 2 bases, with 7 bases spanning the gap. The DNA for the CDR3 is TGTGCCAGCAGCTTTAGTAATCAAGAGACCCAGTACTTC. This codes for CASSFSNQETQYF.

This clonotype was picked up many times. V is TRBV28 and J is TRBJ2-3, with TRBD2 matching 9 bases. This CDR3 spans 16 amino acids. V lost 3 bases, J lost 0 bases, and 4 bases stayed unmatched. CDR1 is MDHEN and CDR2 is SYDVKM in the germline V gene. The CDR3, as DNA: TGTGCCAGCAGTTTGGGACTAGCTGCTAGCACAGATACGCAGTATTTT. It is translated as CASSLGLAASTDTQYF.

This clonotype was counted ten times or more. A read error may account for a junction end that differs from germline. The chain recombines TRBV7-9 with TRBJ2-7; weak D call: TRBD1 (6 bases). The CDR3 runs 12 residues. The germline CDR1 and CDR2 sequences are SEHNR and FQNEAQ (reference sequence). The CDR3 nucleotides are TGTGCCAGCAGCTTAGGGTCAGGGGACCTCAACTTC. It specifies CASSLGSGDLNF.

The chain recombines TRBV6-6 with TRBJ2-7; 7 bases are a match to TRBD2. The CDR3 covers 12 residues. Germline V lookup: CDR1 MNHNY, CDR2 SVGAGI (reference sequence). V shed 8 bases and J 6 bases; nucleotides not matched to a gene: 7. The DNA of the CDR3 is TGTGCCAGCGGTCGGGGGGAGGTCGAGCAGTACTTC. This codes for CASGRGEVEQYF.

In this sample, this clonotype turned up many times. CDR3 amino acids: CASSLYPGSNQPQHF. The CDR3 bases are TGTGCCAGCAGTTTATATCCGGGGAGCAATCAGCCCCAGCATTTT. V is TRBV27 and J is TRBJ1-5; D remains unclear. Germline CDR1 and CDR2: MNHEY and SMNVEV (reference sequence). This CDR3 comprises 15 residues. V was shortened by 1 base and J by 1 base, with 8 bases between the two germline ends.

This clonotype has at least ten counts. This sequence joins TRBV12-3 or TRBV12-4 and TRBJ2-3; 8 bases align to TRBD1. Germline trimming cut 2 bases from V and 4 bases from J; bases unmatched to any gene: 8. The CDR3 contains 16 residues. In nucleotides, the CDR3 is TGTGCCAGCAGTTTATCCCAGGGGGCTCAGGCAGATACGCAGTATTTT. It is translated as CASSLSQGAQADTQYF.

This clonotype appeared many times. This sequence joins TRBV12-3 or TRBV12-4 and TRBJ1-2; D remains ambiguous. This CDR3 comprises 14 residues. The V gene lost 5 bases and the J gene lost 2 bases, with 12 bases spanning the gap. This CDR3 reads CASSPRTENYGYTF. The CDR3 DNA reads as TGTGCCAGCAGTCCCCGGACGGAAAACTATGGCTACACCTTC.

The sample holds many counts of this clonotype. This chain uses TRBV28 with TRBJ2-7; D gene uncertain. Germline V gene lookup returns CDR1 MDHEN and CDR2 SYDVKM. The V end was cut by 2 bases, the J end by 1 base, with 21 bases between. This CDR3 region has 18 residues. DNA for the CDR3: TGTGCCAGCAGTTTACCTCGTCGTCAGGTCGTAAGGTCCTACGAGCAGTACTTC. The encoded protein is CASSLPRRQVVRSYEQYF.

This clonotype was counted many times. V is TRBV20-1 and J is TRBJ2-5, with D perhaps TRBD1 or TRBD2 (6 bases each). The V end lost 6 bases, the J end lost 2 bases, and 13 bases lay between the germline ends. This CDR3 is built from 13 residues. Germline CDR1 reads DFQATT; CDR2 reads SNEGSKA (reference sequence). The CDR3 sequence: CSAISGAQETQYF. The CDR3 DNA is TGCAGTGCCATCTCGGGGGCTCAAGAGACCCAGTACTTC.

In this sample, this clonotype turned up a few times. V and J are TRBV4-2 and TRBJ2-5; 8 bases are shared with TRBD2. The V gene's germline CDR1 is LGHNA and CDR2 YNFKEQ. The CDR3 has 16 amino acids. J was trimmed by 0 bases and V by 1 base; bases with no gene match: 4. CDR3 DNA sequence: TGTGCCAGCAGCCAAGTTCCAGCGGGGGACCAAGAGACCCAGTACTTC. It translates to CASSQVPAGDQETQYF.

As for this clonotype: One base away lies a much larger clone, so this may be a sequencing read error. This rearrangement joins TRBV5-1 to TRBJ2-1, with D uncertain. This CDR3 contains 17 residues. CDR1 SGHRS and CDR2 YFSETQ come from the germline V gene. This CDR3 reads CSSSSTGPPALYNEQFF. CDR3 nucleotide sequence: TGCTCCAGCAGTTCCACCGGCCCCCCGGCGTTATACAATGAGCAGTTCTTC. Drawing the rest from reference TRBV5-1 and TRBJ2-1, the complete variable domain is KAGVTQTPRYLIKTRGQQVTLSCSPISGHRSVSWYQQTPGQGLQFLFEYFSETQRNKGNFPGRFSGRQFSNSRSEMNVSTLELGDSALYLCSSSSTGPPALYNEQFFGPGTRLTVL.

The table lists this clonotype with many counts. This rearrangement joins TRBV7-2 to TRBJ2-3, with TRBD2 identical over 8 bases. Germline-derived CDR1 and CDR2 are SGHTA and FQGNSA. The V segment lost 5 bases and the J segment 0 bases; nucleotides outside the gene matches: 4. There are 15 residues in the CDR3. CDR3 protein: CASSPRGASTDTQYF. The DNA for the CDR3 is TGTGCCAGCAGCCCGCGGGGGGCTAGCACAGATACGCAGTATTTT.

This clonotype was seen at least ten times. The CDR3 nucleotides are TGTGCCAGCAGTTTAACAGGGATCGGCTATGGCTACACCTTC. Residues: CASSLTGIGYGYTF. The chain recombines TRBV28 with TRBJ1-2; possible D gene TRBD1, 6 bases. The V gene's germline CDR1 is MDHEN and CDR2 SYDVKM. The length of the CDR3 is 14 residues. V lost 2 bases and J lost 4, with 11 bases in between.